This T cell receptor beta chain appears in the sequencing data of a study of blood T cells in healthy people across ages. This clonotype was counted between two and nine times. V lost 2 bases, J lost 4 bases, and 9 bases lay in between. The CDR3 contains 14 residues. From germline, CDR1 is SGHRS and CDR2 YFSETQ. A second PCR of 7 to 11 cycles used a sample-barcoded 5' primer and a J-beta primer mix. TCRdb called the 5' RACE reads again in MiXCR, with one record for every CDR3 protein. The sample yields roughly 1,700,000 distinct CDR3 sequences, 28% seen once. V gene TRBV5-1 combines with J gene TRBJ1-4; D is uncertain. The receptor's source is a woman in her 30s in good health. The sample consisted of blood. For the CDR3, the DNA is TGCGCCAGCAGCTTTATGACCAGTAATGAAAAACTGTTTTTT. Its translation: CASSFMTSNEKLFF.